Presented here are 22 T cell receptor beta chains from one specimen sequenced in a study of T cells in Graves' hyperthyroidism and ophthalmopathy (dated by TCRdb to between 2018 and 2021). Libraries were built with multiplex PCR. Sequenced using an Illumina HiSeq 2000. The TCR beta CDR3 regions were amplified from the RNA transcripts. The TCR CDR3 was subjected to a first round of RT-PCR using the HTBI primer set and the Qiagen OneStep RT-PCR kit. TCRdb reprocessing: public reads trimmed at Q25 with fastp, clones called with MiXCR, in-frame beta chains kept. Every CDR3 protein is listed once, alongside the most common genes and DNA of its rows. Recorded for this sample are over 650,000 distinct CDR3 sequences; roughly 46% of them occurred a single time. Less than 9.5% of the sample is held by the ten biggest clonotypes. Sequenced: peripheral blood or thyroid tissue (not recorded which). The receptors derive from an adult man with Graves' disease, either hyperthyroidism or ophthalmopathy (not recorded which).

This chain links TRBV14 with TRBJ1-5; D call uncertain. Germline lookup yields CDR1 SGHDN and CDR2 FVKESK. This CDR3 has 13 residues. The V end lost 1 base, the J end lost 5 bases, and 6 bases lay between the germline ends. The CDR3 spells CASSQAADQPQHF. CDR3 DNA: TGTGCCAGCAGCCAAGCCGCCGATCAGCCCCAGCATTTT. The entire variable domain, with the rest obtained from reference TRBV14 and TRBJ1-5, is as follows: EAGVTQFPSHSVIEKGQTVTLRCDPISGHDNLYWYRRVMGKEIKFLLHFVKESKQDESGMPNNRFLAERTGGTYSTLKVQPAELEDSGVYFCASSQAADQPQHFGDGTRLSIL.

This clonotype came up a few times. The CDR3 nucleotides read TGCGCCAGCAGCTTTTATGCCCAGAGCACTGAAGCTTTCTTT. Translated, it gives CASSFYAQSTEAFF. The chain links TRBV5-1 to TRBJ1-1; D unclear. Germline CDR1 and CDR2: SGHRS and YFSETQ. The CDR3 is made up of 14 amino acids. The ends were cut back, 2 bases at V and 4 bases at J, with 12 bases in the middle.

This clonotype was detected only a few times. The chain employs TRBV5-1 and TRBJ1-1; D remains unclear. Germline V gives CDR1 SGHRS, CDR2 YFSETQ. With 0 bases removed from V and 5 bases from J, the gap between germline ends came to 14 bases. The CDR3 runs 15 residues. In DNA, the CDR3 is TGCGCCAGCAGCTTGGCCGTCATAGGGCGGACTGAAGCTTTCTTT. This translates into CASSLAVIGRTEAFF.

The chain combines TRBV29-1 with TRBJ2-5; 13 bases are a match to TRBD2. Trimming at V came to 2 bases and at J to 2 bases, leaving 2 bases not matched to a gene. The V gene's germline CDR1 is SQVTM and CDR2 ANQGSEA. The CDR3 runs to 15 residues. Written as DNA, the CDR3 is TGCAGCGTTGAACCGGGACTAGCGGGGCAAGAGACCCAGTACTTC. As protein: CSVEPGLAGQETQYF.

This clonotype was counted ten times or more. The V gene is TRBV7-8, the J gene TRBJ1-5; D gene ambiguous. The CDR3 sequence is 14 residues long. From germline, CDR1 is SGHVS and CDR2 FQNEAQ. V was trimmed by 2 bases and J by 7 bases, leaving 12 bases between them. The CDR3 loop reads CASSLYSPPQPQHF. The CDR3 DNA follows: TGTGCCAGCAGCTTATACAGTCCCCCCCAGCCCCAGCATTTT.

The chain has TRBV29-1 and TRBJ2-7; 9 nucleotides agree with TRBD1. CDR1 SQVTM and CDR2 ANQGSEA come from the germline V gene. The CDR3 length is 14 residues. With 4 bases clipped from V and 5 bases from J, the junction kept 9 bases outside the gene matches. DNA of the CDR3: TGCAGCGTTGGAACAGGGGGCGTCTGGGACGAGCAGTACTTC. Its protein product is CSVGTGGVWDEQYF.

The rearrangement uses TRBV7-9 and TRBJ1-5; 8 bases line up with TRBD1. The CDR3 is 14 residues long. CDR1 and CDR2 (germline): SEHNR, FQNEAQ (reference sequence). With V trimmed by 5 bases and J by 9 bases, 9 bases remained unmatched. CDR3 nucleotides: TGTGCCAGCAGCGGGCAGACAGGGGAGCCGCCCCAGCATTTT. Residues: CASSGQTGEPPQHF.

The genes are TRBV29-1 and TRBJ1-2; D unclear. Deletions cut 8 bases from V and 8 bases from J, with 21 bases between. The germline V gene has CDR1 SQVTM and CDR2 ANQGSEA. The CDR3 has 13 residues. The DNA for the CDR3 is TGCAGCAGTGAAGCAGTGCAGGATCGGGGCTACACCTTC. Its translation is CSSEAVQDRGYTF.

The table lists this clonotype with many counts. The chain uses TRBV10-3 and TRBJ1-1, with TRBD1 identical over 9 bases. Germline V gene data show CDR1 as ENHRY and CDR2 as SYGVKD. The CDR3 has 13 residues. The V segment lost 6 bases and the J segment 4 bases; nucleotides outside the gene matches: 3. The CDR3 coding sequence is TGTGCCATCAGCGGGACAGGGAGCACTGAAGCTTTCTTT. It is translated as CAISGTGSTEAFF.

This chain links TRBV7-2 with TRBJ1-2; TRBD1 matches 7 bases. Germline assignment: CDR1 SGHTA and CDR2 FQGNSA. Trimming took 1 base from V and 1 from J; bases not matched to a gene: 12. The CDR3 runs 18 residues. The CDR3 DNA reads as TGTGCCAGCAGCTTAGTAAGCTTGGGACAGCGATTTAACTATGGCTACACCTTC. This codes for CASSLVSLGQRFNYGYTF.

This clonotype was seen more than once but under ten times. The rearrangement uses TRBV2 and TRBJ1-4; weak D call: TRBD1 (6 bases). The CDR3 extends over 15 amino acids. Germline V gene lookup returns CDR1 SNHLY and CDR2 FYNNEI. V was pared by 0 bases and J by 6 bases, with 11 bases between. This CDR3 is CASSEAGADYEKLFF. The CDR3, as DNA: TGTGCCAGCAGTGAAGCGGGGGCGGACTATGAAAAACTGTTTTTT.

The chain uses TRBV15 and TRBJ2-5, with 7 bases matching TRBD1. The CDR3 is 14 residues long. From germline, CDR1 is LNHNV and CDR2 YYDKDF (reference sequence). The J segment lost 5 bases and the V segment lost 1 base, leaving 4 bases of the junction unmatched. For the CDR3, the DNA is TGTGCCACCAGCAGAGTACAGGGGCAGGAGACCCAGTACTTC. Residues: CATSRVQGQETQYF.

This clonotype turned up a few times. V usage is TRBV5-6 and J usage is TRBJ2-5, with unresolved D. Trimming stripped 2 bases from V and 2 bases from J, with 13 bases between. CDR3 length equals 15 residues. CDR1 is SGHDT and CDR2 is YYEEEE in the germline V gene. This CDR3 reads CASSFGEGRQETQYF. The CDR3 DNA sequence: TGTGCCAGCAGCTTTGGGGAAGGTCGGCAAGAGACCCAGTACTTC.

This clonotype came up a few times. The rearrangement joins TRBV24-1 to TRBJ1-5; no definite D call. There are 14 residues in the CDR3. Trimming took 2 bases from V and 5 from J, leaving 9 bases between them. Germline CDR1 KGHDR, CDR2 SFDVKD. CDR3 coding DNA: TGTGCCACCAGTGATTCCAGGTCCTATCAGCCCCAGCATTTT. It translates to CATSDSRSYQPQHF.

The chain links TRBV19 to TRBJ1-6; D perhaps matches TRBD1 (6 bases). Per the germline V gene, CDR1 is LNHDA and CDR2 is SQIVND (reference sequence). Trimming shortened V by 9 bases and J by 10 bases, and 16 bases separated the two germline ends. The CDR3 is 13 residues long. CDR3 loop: CASIRGAWSPLHF. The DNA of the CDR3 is TGTGCCAGCATCCGGGGGGCATGGTCACCCCTCCACTTT.

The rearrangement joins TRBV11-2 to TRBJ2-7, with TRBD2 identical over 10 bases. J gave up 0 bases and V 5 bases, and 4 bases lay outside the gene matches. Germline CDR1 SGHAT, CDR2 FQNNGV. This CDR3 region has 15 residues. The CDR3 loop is CASSTSGTGSYEQYF. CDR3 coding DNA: TGTGCCAGCAGCACTAGCGGGACAGGCTCCTACGAGCAGTACTTC.

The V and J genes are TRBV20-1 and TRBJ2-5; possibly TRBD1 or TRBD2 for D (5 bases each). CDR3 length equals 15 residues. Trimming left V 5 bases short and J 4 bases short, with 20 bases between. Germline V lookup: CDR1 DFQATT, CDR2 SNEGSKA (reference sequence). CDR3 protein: CSAGDSGETRETQYF. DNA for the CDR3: TGCAGTGCTGGCGACAGCGGAGAAACAAGAGAGACCCAGTACTTC.

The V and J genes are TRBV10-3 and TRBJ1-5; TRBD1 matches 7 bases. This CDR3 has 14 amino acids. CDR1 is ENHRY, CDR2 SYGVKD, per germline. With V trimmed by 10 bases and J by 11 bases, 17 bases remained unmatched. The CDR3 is CASSEGQVAQTQHF. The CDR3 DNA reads TGTGCCAGCAGCGAAGGACAGGTAGCACAGACCCAGCATTTT.

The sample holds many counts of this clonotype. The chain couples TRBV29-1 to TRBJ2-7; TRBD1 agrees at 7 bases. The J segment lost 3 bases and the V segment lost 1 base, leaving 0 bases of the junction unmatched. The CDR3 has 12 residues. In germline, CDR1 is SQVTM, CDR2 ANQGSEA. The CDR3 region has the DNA TGCAGCGTTGAAGGGACAGGCTACGAGCAGTACTTC. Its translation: CSVEGTGYEQYF.

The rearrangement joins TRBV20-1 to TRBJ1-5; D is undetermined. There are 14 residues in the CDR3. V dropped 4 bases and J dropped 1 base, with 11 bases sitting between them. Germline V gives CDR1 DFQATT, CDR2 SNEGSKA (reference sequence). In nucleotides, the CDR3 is TGCAGTGCTACCTCCGGGTGGAGCAATCAGCCCCAGCATTTT. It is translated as CSATSGWSNQPQHF.

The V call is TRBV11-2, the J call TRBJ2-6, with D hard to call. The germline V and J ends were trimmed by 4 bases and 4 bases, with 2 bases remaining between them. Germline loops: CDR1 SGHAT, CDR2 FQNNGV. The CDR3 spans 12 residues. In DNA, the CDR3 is TGTGCCAGCAGCTGGGGGGCCAACGTCCTGACTTTC. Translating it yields CASSWGANVLTF.

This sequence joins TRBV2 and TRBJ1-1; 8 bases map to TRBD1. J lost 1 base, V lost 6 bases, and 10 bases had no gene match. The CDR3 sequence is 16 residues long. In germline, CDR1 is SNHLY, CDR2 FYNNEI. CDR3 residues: CASSVGQGAGNTEAFF. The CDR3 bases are TGTGCCAGCAGCGTCGGACAGGGCGCGGGGAACACTGAAGCTTTCTTT.